Listed here are 16 T cell receptor beta chains from one sample, sequenced in a study of blood T cells in healthy people across ages. Together with a sample-barcoded 5' primer, a J-beta primer mix was included in a second PCR lasting about 7 to 12 cycles. TCRdb re-called the 5' RACE reads through MiXCR, storing one row per CDR3 protein. The table has approximately 1,700,000 distinct CDR3 sequences, around 40% seen once. Sequencing was performed on blood. Every receptor here comes from a human donor in good health.

The chain combines TRBV5-5 with TRBJ2-1; D gene uncertain. Germline CDR1 is SGHKS and CDR2 is YYEKEE (reference sequence). The germline V and J ends were trimmed by 4 bases and 3 bases, with 14 bases remaining between them. The CDR3 sequence is 15 residues long. CDR3 loop: CASSLRAGYYNEQFF. The CDR3 DNA is TGTGCCAGCAGCCTAAGGGCAGGATACTACAATGAGCAGTTCTTC.

This clonotype has just a few counts. The V call is TRBV20-1, the J call TRBJ2-1, with a possible D match to TRBD2 (5 bases). Trimming shortened V by 3 bases and J by 0 bases, and 12 bases separated the two germline ends. This CDR3 spans 15 amino acids. The V gene's germline CDR1 is DFQATT and CDR2 SNEGSKA (reference sequence). The DNA for the CDR3 is TGCAGTGCTAGTCATGGGGAGAGCTCCTACAATGAGCAGTTCTTC. Translated, it gives CSASHGESSYNEQFF.

The CDR3 loop is CASSFATQGREQYF. The CDR3 DNA reads as TGTGCCAGCAGCTTCGCAACACAGGGCCGCGAGCAGTACTTC. The V gene is TRBV7-2, the J gene TRBJ2-7; a weak D match, TRBD1 (6 bases). There are 14 residues in the CDR3. The ends were cut back, 3 bases at V and 6 bases at J, with 15 bases in the middle. Germline CDR1 reads SGHTA; CDR2 reads FQGNSA.

This chain uses TRBV4-1 with TRBJ2-1; D perhaps matches TRBD2 (5 bases). This CDR3 spans 17 amino acids. Per germline, CDR1 MGHRA and CDR2 YSYEKL. V lost 0 bases and J 3 bases, leaving 15 bases between the germline ends. The CDR3 nucleotides are TGCGCCAGCAGCCAAGAAAGGGTCCAGCGGAACTACAATGAGCAGTTCTTC. This sequence encodes CASSQERVQRNYNEQFF.

J is TRBJ1-2 and V is TRBV20-1, with D tentatively TRBD1 (5 bases). Germline V gene lookup returns CDR1 DFQATT and CDR2 SNEGSKA (reference sequence). This CDR3 region has 13 residues. Trimming took 0 bases from V and 4 from J, leaving 9 bases between them. CDR3 DNA: TGCAGTGCTAGAGAACAGGCTGGCTATGGCTACACCTTC. Amino acids: CSAREQAGYGYTF.

The rearrangement uses TRBV29-1 and TRBJ2-3; D may be TRBD1 (6 bases). The CDR3 loop spans 12 amino acids. Per the germline V gene, CDR1 is SQVTM and CDR2 is ANQGSEA. The V end lost 6 bases, the J end lost 5 bases, and 12 bases lay between the germline ends. Here the CDR3 DNA reads TGCAGCGTCGTCATAGGGGGAGATACGCAGTATTTT. Protein sequence: CSVVIGGDTQYF.

This clonotype was seen a handful of times. CDR3 protein: CASSLSPGTGNYEQYF. In DNA form, the CDR3 reads TGTGCCAGCAGTTTATCCCCCGGGACAGGGAACTACGAGCAGTACTTC. This chain joins TRBV27 and TRBJ2-5; 9 nucleotides align to TRBD1. The DNA end favors TRBJ2-7, so the J call may be wrong. Germline V lookup: CDR1 MNHEY, CDR2 SMNVEV (reference sequence). This CDR3 spans 16 amino acids.

The chain combines TRBV5-1 with TRBJ2-7; 8 positions agree with TRBD1. The CDR3 loop spans 15 amino acids. J was trimmed by 4 bases and V by 4 bases; bases with no gene match: 10. Germline V CDR1 and CDR2: SGHRS, YFSETQ. The CDR3 coding sequence is TGCGCCAGCAGCATCACAGGGGGAATTATGTACGAGCAGTACTTC. It translates to CASSITGGIMYEQYF. The variable domain in full, completed from reference TRBV5-1 and TRBJ2-7, reads KAGVTQTPRYLIKTRGQQVTLSCSPISGHRSVSWYQQTPGQGLQFLFEYFSETQRNKGNFPGRFSGRQFSNSRSEMNVSTLELGDSALYLCASSITGGIMYEQYFGPGTRLTVT.

Only a few counts were recorded for this clonotype. The CDR3 here is CASSYSLEGPYGYTF. In DNA, the CDR3 is TGTGCCAGCAGTTACTCGTTGGAGGGACCCTATGGCTACACCTTC. The rearrangement uses TRBV6-2 or TRBV6-3 and TRBJ1-2; a weak D match, TRBD1 (5 bases). Between the trimmed V and J ends, which lost 0 bases and 4 bases, there was a span of 12 bases. This CDR3 comprises 15 residues. Looked up from germline, CDR1 is MNHEY and CDR2 is SVGEGT.

This chain joins TRBV4-3 and TRBJ1-2; no clear D. With 0 bases removed from V and 7 bases from J, the gap between germline ends came to 6 bases. Germline values: CDR1 LGHNA, CDR2 YSLEER. The CDR3 totals 12 residues. CDR3 coding DNA: TGCGCCAGCAGCCAAGACGGCCTTGGCTACACCTTC. The encoded protein is CASSQDGLGYTF.

The CDR3 loop is CASTNDVTGELFF. CDR3 bases: TGTGCCAGCACCAACGATGTCACCGGGGAGCTGTTTTTT. This sequence joins TRBV11-1 and TRBJ2-2; no reliable D call. CDR3 length equals 13 residues. Germline V gene lookup returns CDR1 SGHAT and CDR2 FQDESV (reference sequence). Between the trimmed V and J ends, which lost 7 bases and 4 bases, there was a span of 10 bases.

The V gene is TRBV20-1, the J gene TRBJ1-2; no clear D gene. The CDR3 runs 12 residues. CDR1 DFQATT and CDR2 SNEGSKA come from the germline V gene (reference sequence). V was cut by 6 bases and J by 4 bases, with 12 bases left in between. CDR3 in DNA: TGCAGTGCGCCCAGAGGGAGCTATGGCTACACCTTC. This codes for CSAPRGSYGYTF.

V and J are TRBV5-1 and TRBJ1-2; D call uncertain. With 2 bases removed from V and 3 bases from J, the gap between germline ends came to 8 bases. This CDR3 contains 13 residues. Germline V gives CDR1 SGHRS, CDR2 YFSETQ. Written as DNA, the CDR3 is TGCGCCAGCAGCTTATTCGGGGACTATGGCTACACCTTC. It codes for CASSLFGDYGYTF. Full variable domain (missing parts from reference TRBV5-1 and TRBJ1-2): KAGVTQTPRYLIKTRGQQVTLSCSPISGHRSVSWYQQTPGQGLQFLFEYFSETQRNKGNFPGRFSGRQFSNSRSEMNVSTLELGDSALYLCASSLFGDYGYTFGSGTRLTVV.

V and J are TRBV5-1 and TRBJ1-4; 9 bases align to TRBD1. Germline CDR1 and CDR2: SGHRS and YFSETQ. This CDR3 has 16 residues. With V trimmed by 4 bases and J by 3 bases, 7 bases remained unmatched. The CDR3 DNA reads as TGCGCCAGCAGCCCCCACGGACAGGGGTCTAATGAAAAACTGTTTTTT. Protein sequence: CASSPHGQGSNEKLFF.

The V gene is TRBV13, the J gene TRBJ2-7; D might be TRBD2 (6 bases). The germline V gene has CDR1 PRHDT and CDR2 FYEKMQ (reference sequence). V was shortened by 3 bases and J by 4 bases, with 16 bases between the two germline ends. The CDR3 consists of 15 residues. CDR3 sequence (DNA): TGTGCCAGCAGCTTCGTGGGGGGTTTGTTGTACGAGCAGTACTTC. It codes for CASSFVGGLLYEQYF.

The chain has TRBV20-1 and TRBJ2-1; the D is unclear. From germline, CDR1 is DFQATT and CDR2 SNEGSKA (reference sequence). The length of the CDR3 is 13 residues. CDR3 nucleotide sequence: TGCAGCTGGAGAAGGGCCGCCGGCGAGGAGCAGTTCTTC. This gives the protein CSWRRAAGEEQFF.